This T cell receptor beta chain was recorded in a study of T cell responses to AZD1222 COVID-19 vaccine. Study observations and caveats: After the peak T cell response, and only then, were repertoires sampled.

Using immunoSEQ multiplex PCR, the repertoire was profiled, and TCRdb retains in-frame clones only, with some absent. This table has approximately 99,000 clones, 91% appearing once. This clone was observed a single time. What it binds is unknown. Germline V gene data show CDR1 as SGHRS and CDR2 as YFSETQ. V was pared by 4 bases and J by 0 bases, with 11 bases between. The CDR3 is 14 residues long. The sample here was peripheral blood, taken 28 days after the second AZD1222 dose. J is TRBJ2-7 and V is TRBV5-1; D unresolved. The origin of this receptor is an adult who received the AZD1222 COVID-19 vaccine. CDR3 amino acids: CASSRSVNSYEQYF. The CDR3 region has the DNA TGCGCCAGCAGCAGGTCAGTAAACTCCTACGAGCAGTACTTC.